Below, 24 T cell receptor beta chains from the same sample are listed, as sequenced in a study of T-cell reconstitution after alpha-beta-depleted transplantation in children. Unique molecular identifiers were incorporated into the prepared TCRbeta library. One entry per CDR3 protein, called by TCRdb with MiXCR from the PCR reads. The table shows around 960,000 distinct CDR3 sequences, with around 30% occurring only once. The sample consisted of PBMCs, mostly from graft donor cells, taken 360 days after TCRalphabeta/CD19-depleted stem cell transplant. The receptor source for this set is a boy in the first two years of life who had a stem cell transplant for SCID, so the T cells may come from the graft donor.

The chain links TRBV5-6 to TRBJ2-6, with D maybe TRBD1 (5 bases). CDR3 length: 15 amino acids. CDR1 is SGHDT and CDR2 is YYEEEE in the germline V gene. Trimming pared 5 bases from V and 0 bases from J, leaving 9 bases between. The CDR3 nucleotides read TGTGCCAGCAGGTTCCAGGGCTCTGGGGCCAACGTCCTGACTTTC. It specifies CASRFQGSGANVLTF.

This clonotype was recorded at least ten times. CDR3 bases: TGTGCCAGCAGTTATCCCAGCACAGATACGCAGTATTTT. Its protein is CASSYPSTDTQYF. V is TRBV12-3 or TRBV12-4 and J is TRBJ2-3; D not resolved. Trimming took 4 bases from V and 0 from J, leaving 5 bases between them. The CDR3 is made up of 13 amino acids.

V gene TRBV12-3 or TRBV12-4 combines with J gene TRBJ2-7; D possibly corresponds to TRBD1 (5 bases). V was pared by 5 bases and J by 3 bases, with 14 bases between. The CDR3 sequence is 14 residues long. The CDR3 DNA reads TGTGCCAGCAGTCCACTTCATAGGGGCTACGAGCAGTACTTC. As protein: CASSPLHRGYEQYF.

This clonotype was seen only a few times. This chain joins TRBV6-1 and TRBJ1-1; a possible D gene is TRBD1 (6 bases). The length of the CDR3 is 14 residues. V lost 3 bases and J lost 1, with 9 bases in between. CDR1 MNHNS and CDR2 SASEGT come from the germline V gene. The CDR3 loop is CASSDRGGNTEAFF. CDR3 sequence (DNA): TGTGCCAGCAGTGACAGGGGAGGGAACACTGAAGCTTTCTTT.

This clonotype has just a few counts. This chain uses TRBV5-5 with TRBJ1-1; D is uncertain. Trimming removed 5 bases from V and 0 bases from J, with 14 bases in between. The CDR3 covers 15 residues. From germline, CDR1 is SGHKS and CDR2 YYEKEE (reference sequence). CDR3 residues: CASSVAPGLNTEAFF. The DNA of the CDR3 is TGTGCCAGCAGTGTCGCTCCTGGGTTGAACACTGAAGCTTTCTTT.

This chain's CDR3 is CASSLLGQGTDTQYF. CDR3 in DNA: TGCGCCAGCAGCTTGCTAGGACAGGGCACAGATACGCAGTATTTT. V is TRBV5-1 and J is TRBJ2-3; 7 bases match TRBD1. V gave up 1 base and J gave up 1 base; unmatched junction bases: 3. The CDR3 covers 15 residues. Germline V CDR1 and CDR2: SGHRS, YFSETQ.

This chain connects TRBV6-6 to TRBJ1-2; unclear D gene. Trimming cost V 0 bases and J 5 bases, with 7 bases left between them. Germline V gene data show CDR1 as MNHNY and CDR2 as SVGAGI (reference sequence). The CDR3 runs 13 residues. The CDR3 bases are TGTGCCAGCAGTTACTCGTACGGTTATGGCTACACCTTC. It yields the protein CASSYSYGYGYTF.

This clonotype was detected a few times. V usage is TRBV20-1 and J usage is TRBJ2-5; D may correspond to TRBD1 or TRBD2 (5 bases each). The CDR3 is made up of 15 amino acids. V was cut by 0 bases and J by 2 bases, with 13 bases left in between. Germline lookup yields CDR1 DFQATT and CDR2 SNEGSKA (reference sequence). Here the CDR3 reads CSARDIGDPQETQYF. CDR3 nucleotides: TGCAGTGCTAGAGATATCGGGGACCCGCAAGAGACCCAGTACTTC.

V is TRBV29-1 and J is TRBJ2-3; D might be TRBD1 or TRBD2, each matching 5 bases. Trimming stripped 3 bases from V and 2 bases from J, with 15 bases between. This CDR3 has 15 residues. The germline V gene has CDR1 SQVTM and CDR2 ANQGSEA. The DNA of the CDR3 is TGCAGCGTTGACCCCCCGGGGACCCCCACAGATACGCAGTATTTT. Translation gives CSVDPPGTPTDTQYF.

V gene TRBV5-1 combines with J gene TRBJ2-3, with 13 positions matching TRBD2. CDR1 is SGHRS, CDR2 YFSETQ, per germline. Trimming cost V 3 bases and J 9 bases; bases outside gene matches: 10. There are 16 residues in the CDR3. CDR3: CASSWGLAGIDTTQYF. DNA for the CDR3: TGCGCCAGCAGCTGGGGACTAGCGGGGATAGATACGACGCAGTATTTT.

The sample holds a few counts of this clonotype. The chain joins TRBV5-6 to TRBJ1-4; TRBD1 might be the D (6 bases). The CDR3 loop spans 14 amino acids. The germline V and J ends were trimmed by 2 bases and 5 bases, with 10 bases remaining between them. Germline V gene lookup returns CDR1 SGHDT and CDR2 YYEEEE. The CDR3, as DNA: TGTGCCAGCAGCTTATGGACAGAGAATGAAAAACTGTTTTTT. Encoded protein: CASSLWTENEKLFF.

The chain recombines TRBV11-1 with TRBJ2-3, with TRBD1 matching over 7 bases. This CDR3 region has 18 residues. CDR1 is SGHAT and CDR2 is FQDESV in the germline V gene (reference sequence). V lost 0 bases and J lost 12; bases outside the gene matches: 21. The CDR3 loop reads CASSLAATRDRLTILQYF. The CDR3 coding sequence is TGTGCCAGCAGCTTAGCCGCGACCCGGGACAGATTGACCATTCTCCAGTATTTT.

The rearrangement uses TRBV6-5 and TRBJ1-2; D ambiguous. The CDR3 consists of 14 residues. CDR1 is MNHEY, CDR2 SVGAGI, per germline. Trimming removed 4 bases from V and 9 bases from J, with 18 bases in between. CDR3 sequence reads: CASSSTTRWERYTF. CDR3 in DNA: TGTGCCAGCAGTTCCACGACAAGATGGGAGCGCTACACCTTC.

The chain employs TRBV7-6 and TRBJ1-5; TRBD1 is a possible D gene (5 bases). CDR3 length equals 15 residues. Germline V gives CDR1 SGHVS, CDR2 FNYEAQ. Trimming took off 1 base at V and 4 bases at J, with 11 bases between the two ends. CDR3 residues: CASSLGGDGNQPQHF. The CDR3, as DNA: TGTGCCAGCAGCTTAGGGGGGGACGGAAATCAGCCCCAGCATTTT.

This clonotype has just a few counts. This chain links TRBV12-3 or TRBV12-4 with TRBJ2-7; TRBD1 might be the D (6 bases). The CDR3 sequence is 15 residues long. Trimming stripped 7 bases from V and 0 bases from J, with 16 bases between. CDR3 DNA: TGTGCCAGCACTCTTACAGGGAGCAGCTCCTACGAGCAGTACTTC. Its translation is CASTLTGSSSYEQYF.

The chain carries TRBV6-2 or TRBV6-3 and TRBJ2-5; D call uncertain. Germline V gene lookup returns CDR1 MNHEY and CDR2 SVGEGT. The CDR3 sequence is 13 residues long. V was clipped by 0 bases and J by 3 bases, with 5 bases between them. Here the CDR3 DNA reads TGTGCCAGCAGTTACTCGAGCGAAGAGACCCAGTACTTC. This translates into CASSYSSEETQYF.

The J gene is TRBJ2-7, the V gene TRBV7-9, with D unclear. Germline loops: CDR1 SEHNR, CDR2 FQNEAQ (reference sequence). This CDR3 has 15 residues. The V end was cut by 4 bases, the J end by 3 bases, with 16 bases between. The CDR3 bases are TGTGCCAGCAGCTCCCCTACAGTAGGGATCTACGAGCAGTACTTC. It yields the protein CASSSPTVGIYEQYF.

The rearrangement uses TRBV7-2 and TRBJ1-1; D not resolved. Trimming took off 1 base at V and 10 bases at J, with 10 bases between the two ends. Germline CDR1 SGHTA, CDR2 FQGNSA. The CDR3 covers 12 residues. CDR3 coding DNA: TGTGCCAGCAGCTTAGATGGTCGGGGAGCTTTCTTT. It encodes CASSLDGRGAFF.

This clonotype was found a few times. V is TRBV12-3 or TRBV12-4 and J is TRBJ2-1; D is undetermined. Trimming stripped 6 bases from V and 3 bases from J, with 12 bases between. The CDR3 has 14 amino acids. DNA for the CDR3: TGTGCCAGCAGCTTATTCGACAACTACAATGAGCAGTTCTTC. The encoded protein is CASSLFDNYNEQFF.

The V call is TRBV12-3 or TRBV12-4, the J call TRBJ1-5, with 10 bases aligning to TRBD1. The V segment lost 3 bases and the J segment 9 bases; nucleotides outside the gene matches: 11. This CDR3 comprises 16 residues. CDR3 nucleotides: TGTGCCAGCAGTTTCCAGCCCGGGACAGGGGACAGGCCCCAGCATTTT. This codes for CASSFQPGTGDRPQHF.

This clonotype appeared a few times. This rearrangement joins TRBV5-1 to TRBJ2-7; the D call may be TRBD1 or TRBD2 (5 bases each). The V and J ends lost 3 bases and 4 bases respectively, with 23 bases between them. The V gene's germline CDR1 is SGHRS and CDR2 YFSETQ. The CDR3 has 17 residues. DNA of the CDR3: TGCGCCAGCAGCTCGGGGCCATCGTCCCAAGGCTTTTACGAGCAGTACTTC. This gives the protein CASSSGPSSQGFYEQYF. Complete variable domain (other parts from reference TRBV5-1 and TRBJ2-7): KAGVTQTPRYLIKTRGQQVTLSCSPISGHRSVSWYQQTPGQGLQFLFEYFSETQRNKGNFPGRFSGRQFSNSRSEMNVSTLELGDSALYLCASSSGPSSQGFYEQYFGPGTRLTVT.

The chain recombines TRBV5-1 with TRBJ2-1; 8 bases fit TRBD2. The V gene end was trimmed by 0 bases and the J gene end by 3 bases; junction bases not matched to a gene: 5. CDR3 size: 16 residues. CDR1 and CDR2 (germline): SGHRS, YFSETQ. This chain's CDR3 is CASSLDVGGGYNEQFF. The CDR3 nucleotides read TGCGCCAGCAGCTTGGACGTCGGGGGGGGCTACAATGAGCAGTTCTTC.

This clonotype was detected only a few times. The J gene is TRBJ2-7, the V gene TRBV12-3 or TRBV12-4; the match to TRBD1 covers 7 bases. The V and J ends lost 5 bases and 7 bases, in that order; junction bases with no gene match: 8. The CDR3 totals 13 residues. The CDR3 nucleotides read TGTGCCAGCAGTCCCGGACAGGTCGGAGAGCAGTACTTC. Translated: CASSPGQVGEQYF.

The sample holds a few counts of this clonotype. This chain uses TRBV12-3 or TRBV12-4 with TRBJ2-1; no clear D gene. V lost 1 base, J lost 1 base, and 11 bases lay in between. The CDR3 is 16 amino acids. For the CDR3, the DNA is TGTGCCAGCAGTTTAGTACGGCATTCGTCCTACAATGAGCAGTTCTTC. This sequence encodes CASSLVRHSSYNEQFF.